A selection of T cell receptor beta chains follows, all from one sample in a study of T cell responses to AZD1222 COVID-19 vaccine. Profiled with immunoSEQ multiplex PCR; TCRdb holds only in-frame clones, not every one. The data hold about 160,000 clones, with around 92% observed a single time. The material was peripheral blood, obtained on day 0 of MenACWY control vaccination. These receptors all stem from an adult in good health. Both conserved end residues are part of each CDR3. D genes are given only for firm matches. Expanded clones are given a class, and other clones once, few, many or no size at all.

v_call	d_call	j_call	clone_size	cdr3_aa	cdr3_nt
TRBV30	NA	TRBJ1-4	NA	CAWNQGPIRAGKLFF	TGTGCCTGGAATCAAGGCCCAATCAGGGCTGGAAAACTGTTTTTT
TRBV19	NA	TRBJ1-1	once	CASRPLGGGEAFF	TGTGCCAGTAGACCCTTGGGGGGGGGTGAAGCTTTCTTT
TRBV28	NA	TRBJ1-5	NA	CASSLLGGLGQPQHF	TGTGCCAGCAGTTTGCTCGGGGGTCTGGGGCAGCCCCAGCATTTT
TRBV6-2/TRBV6-3	NA	TRBJ2-3	NA	CASSQDRSDTQYF	TGTGCCAGCAGTCAAGACAGGTCAGATACGCAGTATTTT
TRBV9	TRBD1	TRBJ2-3	NA	CASSPWTGAQYF	TGTGCCAGCAGCCCATGGACAGGTGCGCAGTATTTT
TRBV5-1	TRBD2	TRBJ2-7	NA	CASSPGTSGYSYEQYF	TGCGCCAGCAGCCCCGGGACTAGCGGTTACTCCTACGAGCAGTACTTC
TRBV20-1	NA	TRBJ1-2	NA	CSARARHGYTF	TGCAGTGCCCGCGCTAGGCATGGCTACACCTTC
TRBV4-1	NA	TRBJ2-7	NA	CASSHPGGAGDRGYEQYF	TGCGCCAGCAGCCACCCCGGGGGGGCGGGCGACAGGGGATACGAGCAGTACTTC
TRBV7-2	NA	TRBJ2-1	NA	CASSLAGGSRNEQFF	TGTGCCAGCAGCTTAGCAGGGGGGAGTAGGAATGAGCAGTTCTTC
TRBV5-1	NA	TRBJ2-5	NA	CASSLEQETQYF	TGCGCCAGCAGCTTGGAGCAAGAGACCCAGTACTTC
TRBV6-5	NA	TRBJ2-5	NA	CASSGGRQETQYF	TGTGCCAGCTCTGGGGGGAGGCAAGAGACCCAGTACTTC
TRBV23-1	NA	TRBJ2-1	few	CASSPWSSYNEQFF	TGCGCCAGCAGTCCCTGGAGCTCCTACAATGAGCAGTTCTTC
TRBV6-2/TRBV6-3	TRBD2	TRBJ2-1	NA	CASSSRGTSRNEQFF	TGTGCCAGCAGTTCCCGGGGGACTAGCCGCAATGAGCAGTTCTTC
TRBV12-3/TRBV12-4	NA	TRBJ1-1	NA	CATRWENTEAFF	TGTGCCACCAGGTGGGAGAACACTGAAGCTTTCTTT
TRBV5-1	TRBD2	TRBJ2-3	NA	CASSIGLAGVDTQYF	TGCGCCAGCAGCATAGGACTAGCGGGAGTGGATACGCAGTATTTT
TRBV25-1	NA	TRBJ1-2	NA	CASSDWTATNYGYTF	TGTGCCAGCAGTGACTGGACAGCCACTAACTATGGCTACACCTTC
TRBV24-1	TRBD2	TRBJ2-3	once	CATSVPSGRESPDTQYF	TGTGCCACCAGTGTCCCAAGCGGGAGGGAATCCCCAGATACGCAGTATTTT
TRBV18	NA	TRBJ2-1	NA	CASSKRDGANEQFF	TGTGCCAGCTCCAAAAGGGACGGCGCTAATGAGCAGTTCTTC
TRBV9	NA	TRBJ2-1	NA	CASSVTGDLRNEQFF	TGTGCCAGCAGCGTAACCGGAGACCTAAGGAATGAGCAGTTCTTC
TRBV12-5	NA	TRBJ1-1	NA	CASGFGQGLNTEAFF	TGTGCTAGTGGTTTCGGGCAGGGCTTGAACACTGAAGCTTTCTTT
TRBV24-1	TRBD1	TRBJ2-7	NA	CATSARDRALEQYF	TGTGCCACCAGTGCAAGGGACAGGGCTCTCGAGCAGTACTTC
TRBV15	NA	TRBJ2-7	NA	CATSRDPGLAYEQYF	TGTGCCACCAGCAGAGACCCGGGCCTCGCCTACGAGCAGTACTTC
TRBV5-1	NA	TRBJ2-4	NA	CASSFDRRGNIQYF	TGCGCCAGCAGCTTCGACAGGCGCGGAAACATTCAGTACTTC
TRBV6-5	NA	TRBJ2-6	NA	CASSYLGWGANVLTF	TGTGCCAGCAGTTATCTCGGGTGGGGGGCCAACGTCCTGACTTTC
TRBV3-1/TRBV3-2	TRBD1	TRBJ1-4	NA	CASSHSRQGGTNEKLFF	TGTGCCAGCAGCCATTCCAGACAGGGCGGGACTAATGAAAAACTGTTTTTT
TRBV27	TRBD2	TRBJ2-1	NA	CASSSFEREHNEQFF	TGTGCCAGCAGCTCCTTTGAGCGGGAGCACAATGAGCAGTTCTTC
TRBV6-1	NA	TRBJ2-5	NA	CASSEGPGRQETQYF	TGTGCCAGCAGTGAAGGGCCAGGGCGCCAAGAGACCCAGTACTTC
TRBV2	NA	TRBJ2-1	NA	CASSEALRYNEQFF	TGTGCCAGCAGTGAAGCGCTCAGATACAATGAGCAGTTCTTC
TRBV19	NA	TRBJ1-1	NA	CASSMVGGETEAFF	TGTGCCAGTAGTATGGTTGGGGGGGAGACTGAAGCTTTCTTT
TRBV18	TRBD2	TRBJ2-2	NA	CASSPAGSGGNTGELFF	TGTGCCAGCTCACCAGCGGGGAGCGGGGGAAACACCGGGGAGCTGTTTTTT
TRBV5-1	NA	TRBJ1-5	NA	CASSAGQGLQPQHF	TGCGCCAGTTCCGCCGGGCAGGGGCTCCAGCCCCAGCATTTT
TRBV5-4	TRBD1	TRBJ2-1	NA	CASSSGQVSYNEQFF	TGTGCCAGCAGCTCCGGACAGGTGTCCTACAATGAGCAGTTCTTC
TRBV7-8	TRBD1	TRBJ1-1	once	CASSSDRNLSPEAFF	TGTGCCAGCAGCTCGGACAGGAACCTTTCTCCGGAAGCTTTCTTT
TRBV7-9	NA	TRBJ1-2	NA	CASSFSAGASGYTF	TGTGCCAGCAGCTTCTCGGCGGGGGCCTCGGGCTACACCTTC
TRBV24-1	TRBD2	TRBJ2-2	NA	CATCEPGLAGDTGELFF	TGTGCCACCTGTGAACCGGGACTAGCGGGAGACACCGGGGAGCTGTTTTTT
TRBV27	TRBD1	TRBJ2-7	few	CASTPDRARAYEQYF	TGTGCCAGCACCCCCGACAGGGCCAGAGCCTACGAGCAGTACTTC
TRBV5-1	TRBD1	TRBJ1-1	NA	CASTPGQAMNTEAFF	TGCGCCAGCACCCCGGGACAGGCCATGAACACTGAAGCTTTCTTT
TRBV5-1	NA	TRBJ1-5	NA	CASSFGGENQPQHF	TGCGCCAGCAGCTTTGGGGGGGAAAATCAGCCCCAGCATTTT
TRBV30	NA	TRBJ2-7	NA	CAWSSTDSFYEQYF	TGTGCCTGGTCTAGCACAGATTCCTTCTACGAGCAGTACTTC
TRBV27	TRBD2	TRBJ2-1	NA	CASTFGTSGYNEQFF	TGTGCCAGCACCTTCGGGACTAGCGGGTACAATGAGCAGTTCTTC